This TCR beta chain was profiled in a study of blood T cell repertoires in COVID-19. TCRdb's copy holds only in-frame clones and misses some; the assay was immunoSEQ multiplex PCR. The sample has roughly 180,000 clones; 60% to 85% are singletons. The ends were cut back, 5 bases at V and 7 bases at J, with 12 bases in the middle. The CDR3 runs 11 residues. Germline V gene data show CDR1 as SQVTM and CDR2 as ANQGSEA. The chain uses TRBV29-1 and TRBJ2-7, with a tentative D call TRBD2 (5 bases). This clonotype originated in a woman aged 50 to 65 with active or convalescent COVID-19. Sample: peripheral blood. The CDR3: CSVRTPGEQYF. CDR3 nucleotides: TGCAGCGTTCGAACCCCGGGGGAGCAGTACTTC.